These T cell receptor beta chains were read from a single sample in a study of blood T cell repertoires in COVID-19. Method: immunoSEQ multiplex PCR; TCRdb's copy keeps in-frame clones and lacks some. The sample records roughly 100,000 clones, about four fifths being singletons. Sequenced: peripheral blood. These receptors were collected from a woman of 80 years or more with acute or convalescent COVID-19. CDR3s include the opening cysteine and the closing phenylalanine or tryptophan. A D gene is named only where the DNA matches it firmly. Clone size is stated in some rows and not others, as once, few, many or a class when expanded.

v_gene,d_gene,abundance,j_gene,CDR3nt,CDR3aa
TRBV5-6,TRBD1,.,TRBJ2-3,TGTGCCAGCAGCTCCGGACAGGGGATAGATACGCAGTATTTT,CASSSGQGIDTQYF
TRBV7-2,.,.,TRBJ2-4,TGTGCCAGCAGCTTTGGGGGGGGCGGAAACATTCAGTACTTC,CASSFGGGGNIQYF
TRBV19,.,.,TRBJ1-5,TGTGCCAGTAGTATTTCGGGGAATCAGCCCCAGCATTTT,CASSISGNQPQHF
TRBV19,TRBD1,.,TRBJ1-1,TGTGCCAGTAGTCACAGGGGGGGCACTGAAGCTTTCTTT,CASSHRGGTEAFF
TRBV12-3/TRBV12-4,.,.,TRBJ2-2,TGTGCCACCCCAGAGAACACCGGGGAGCTGTTTTTT,CATPENTGELFF
TRBV13,TRBD2,.,TRBJ2-5,TGTGCCAGCAGCTTCATGGGGGAGGGAACGGAGACCCAGTACTTC,CASSFMGEGTETQYF
TRBV7-2,TRBD1,.,TRBJ1-6,TGTGCCAGCAGCTCTGGAGGGGGCGCAATCTATAATTCACCCCTCCACTTT,CASSSGGGAIYNSPLHF
TRBV10-3,.,once,TRBJ2-2,TGTGCCATCAGTGAGTCTAGGACAGTCACCGGGGAGCTGTTTTTT,CAISESRTVTGELFF
TRBV19,.,.,TRBJ2-2,TGTGCCAGTAGTATTGAGGGAACGAACACCGGGGAGCTGTTTTTT,CASSIEGTNTGELFF
TRBV2,.,.,TRBJ2-1,TGTGCCAGCAGTCAAGCGGAGTACGATGAGCAGTTCTTC,CASSQAEYDEQFF
TRBV7-9,.,.,TRBJ2-2,TGTGCCAGCAGCTTATTCATGGACAGCGGGGAGCTGTTTTTT,CASSLFMDSGELFF
TRBV6-1,TRBD1,.,TRBJ1-4,TGTGCCAGCAGTGAGCCCGGGACAGGGGAAGAAAAACTGTTTTTT,CASSEPGTGEEKLFF
TRBV29-1,TRBD2,.,TRBJ2-5,TGCAGCGTTGAACTGCTAGCGGGAGACCGGACCCAGTACTTC,CSVELLAGDRTQYF
TRBV12-3/TRBV12-4,TRBD2,.,TRBJ2-3,TGTGCCAGCAGTTCCCGACTAGCTAAGTATTTT,CASSSRLAKYF
TRBV28,TRBD2,.,TRBJ2-3,TGTGCCAGCAGTGCAACTAGCGGGAGGGGCACAGATACGCAGTATTTT,CASSATSGRGTDTQYF
TRBV3-1/TRBV3-2,.,.,TRBJ2-1,TGTGCCAGCATCCAAGGGGCTAGGGGAGAGCAGTTCTTC,CASIQGARGEQFF
TRBV19,.,.,TRBJ2-1,TGTGCCAGTAGTCCCGGGACAATAGCCTACAATGAGCAGTTCTTC,CASSPGTIAYNEQFF
TRBV12-2,.,.,TRBJ1-1,TGTGCAAGTCGCTTAGCAGGGAGTAATGAAGCTTTCTTT,CASRLAGSNEAFF
TRBV30,.,.,TRBJ2-1,TGTGCCTGGAGTACCGGGATAGCGTTCTCCTACAATGAGCAGTTCTTC,CAWSTGIAFSYNEQFF
TRBV10-3,.,.,TRBJ1-2,TGTGCCATCAGTGAGGAGGCCAGTCCCGTCTATGGCTACACCTTC,CAISEEASPVYGYTF
TRBV10-1,TRBD1,once,TRBJ2-2,TGCGCCAGCAGTGAGAAGGGGACAGGCACCGGGGAGCTGTTTTTT,CASSEKGTGTGELFF
TRBV29-1,TRBD1,.,TRBJ1-2,TGCAGCGTGAGGACAGGGCCCGTGGACACCTTC,CSVRTGPVDTF
TRBV19,.,.,TRBJ1-5,TGTGCTAAGGAAGAGGCTGGCGCGCGCGATCAGCCCCAGCATTTT,CAKEEAGARDQPQHF
TRBV6-2/TRBV6-3,.,.,TRBJ1-2,TGTGCCAGCAGTTACAGACAGGTCCTGTATGGCTACACCTTC,CASSYRQVLYGYTF
TRBV18,.,once,TRBJ1-2,TGTGCCAGCTCACCGGGGCAGGTTATCACAGATGGCTACACCTTC,CASSPGQVITDGYTF
TRBV28,TRBD1,.,TRBJ1-1,TGTGCCAGCAGATGGACAGGGGGGAACACTGAAGCTTTCTTT,CASRWTGGNTEAFF
TRBV15,TRBD2,.,TRBJ2-3,TGTGCCACCAGCAGAACCCAAGGACTAGCGGGAGCGTTCACAGATACGCAGTATTTT,CATSRTQGLAGAFTDTQYF
TRBV4-1,.,.,TRBJ2-7,TGCGCCAGCAGCCAAGATGGGGCAGGGCCTACTCGACTGAACTACGAGCAGTACTTC,CASSQDGAGPTRLNYEQYF
TRBV6-5,TRBD1,.,TRBJ2-2,TGTGCCAGCAGTCGTCGACAGGGGGGCACCGGGGAGCTGTTTTTT,CASSRRQGGTGELFF
TRBV5-6,.,.,TRBJ2-3,TGTGCCAGCAGCTGGAGGCTCACAGATACGCAGTATTTT,CASSWRLTDTQYF
TRBV12-5,TRBD1,.,TRBJ1-4,TGTGCTAGTGGTTTGGGACAGGGCATAACTGAAAAACTGTTTTTT,CASGLGQGITEKLFF
TRBV9,TRBD2,.,TRBJ2-2,TGTGCCAGCAGCCCGGGGACTAGCGGGACTGCACGGGAGCTGTTTTTT,CASSPGTSGTARELFF
TRBV19,TRBD1,few,TRBJ1-2,TGTGCCAGTAGCCCTCGACAGGGGCTGGGCTACACCTTC,CASSPRQGLGYTF
TRBV27,.,.,TRBJ2-6,TGTGCCAGCAGAAACAGAGTCCCCTCTGGGGCCAACGTCCTGACTTTC,CASRNRVPSGANVLTF
TRBV19,TRBD2,.,TRBJ2-1,TGTGCCAGTAGTATCGGTTCTAGCGGGATGTACAATGAGCAGTTCTTC,CASSIGSSGMYNEQFF
TRBV20-1,TRBD2,.,TRBJ2-1,TGCAGTGCTAGTCCAGCGGGAGTTCTTAATGAGCAGTTCTTC,CSASPAGVLNEQFF
TRBV25-1,.,.,TRBJ1-1,TGTGCCAGCAGTGAAGGTCGTAGGTCGGGGAACACTGAAGCTTTCTTT,CASSEGRRSGNTEAFF
TRBV28,TRBD2,.,TRBJ2-3,TGTGCCAGCTCTAGCGGGAGCACAGATACGCAGTATTTT,CASSSGSTDTQYF
TRBV28,TRBD2,.,TRBJ2-5,TGTGCCAGCAGTTCTCTAGCGGGAGGGGGTGAGACCCAGTACTTC,CASSSLAGGGETQYF
TRBV6-5,.,.,TRBJ1-5,TGTGCCAGCAGCCGCGGTAATCAGCCCCAGCATTTT,CASSRGNQPQHF
TRBV6-1,TRBD1,once,TRBJ1-5,TGTGCCAGCAGTGAACGAACAGGGGTACTCTATCAGCCCCAGCATTTT,CASSERTGVLYQPQHF
TRBV9,TRBD2,.,TRBJ2-2,TGTGCCAGCAGCTTAGGACTAGCGGCGAACACCGGGGAGCTGTTTTTT,CASSLGLAANTGELFF